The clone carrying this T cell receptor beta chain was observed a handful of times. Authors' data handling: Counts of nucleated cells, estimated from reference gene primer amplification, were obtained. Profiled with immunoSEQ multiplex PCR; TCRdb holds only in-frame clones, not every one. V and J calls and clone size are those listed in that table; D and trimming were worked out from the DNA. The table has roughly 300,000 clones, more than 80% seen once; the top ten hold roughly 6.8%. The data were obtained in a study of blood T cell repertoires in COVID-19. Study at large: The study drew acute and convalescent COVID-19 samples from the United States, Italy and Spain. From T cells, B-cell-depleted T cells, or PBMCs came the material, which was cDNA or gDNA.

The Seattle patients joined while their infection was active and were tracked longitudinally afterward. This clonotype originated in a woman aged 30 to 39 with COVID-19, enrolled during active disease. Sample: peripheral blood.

The CDR3 DNA reads TGTGCCAGCAGCCCGGGGAACACCGGGGAGCTGTTTTTT. It translates to CASSPGNTGELFF. The J gene is TRBJ2-2, the V gene TRBV7-9; D gene uncertain. The V gene lost 5 bases and the J gene lost 1 base, with 5 bases spanning the gap. Germline CDR1 SEHNR, CDR2 FQNEAQ (reference sequence). The length of the CDR3 is 13 residues.